The rows below give T cell receptor beta chains drawn from one sample of a study of blood T cell repertoires in COVID-19. Produced via immunoSEQ multiplex PCR; TCRdb's table is partial and in-frame only. The sample consists of 250,000 to 300,000 clones, nearly 90% of them appearing once. Sequencing was carried out using peripheral blood. The receptors derive from a woman in her forties who had recovered from COVID-19. The CDR3 runs from the conserved cysteine through the conserved F or W. The D gene is left open where the match is weak. Clone size is not always given. Where it is, it says once, few, many or a class for expanded clones.

j_call,d_call,v_call,clone_size,cdr3_nt,cdr3_aa
TRBJ2-3,TRBD2,TRBV5-6,NA,TGTGCCAGCAGCTTGCCGGCGGGAGGGATAGATACGCAGTATTTT,CASSLPAGGIDTQYF
TRBJ2-5,NA,TRBV14,NA,TGTGCCAGCAGCCAAGAAGGGGTCCAGGAGATGACCCAGTACTTC,CASSQEGVQEMTQYF
TRBJ1-1,NA,TRBV18,NA,TGTGCCAGCTCACCATCAGGAGGGAACACTGAAGCTTTCTTT,CASSPSGGNTEAFF
TRBJ2-5,TRBD1,TRBV10-1,NA,TGCGCCAGCAGTGAATTTGTGGGGACAGGTCAAGAGACCCAGTACTTC,CASSEFVGTGQETQYF
TRBJ2-2,NA,TRBV3-1/TRBV3-2,once,TGTGCCAGCAGCCACCTAGACACCGGGGAGCTGTTTTTT,CASSHLDTGELFF
TRBJ2-1,TRBD1,TRBV7-2,NA,TGTGCCAGCAGCTTGTACCGACAGGGGTTCTTC,CASSLYRQGFF
TRBJ2-2,NA,TRBV30,NA,TGTGCCTGGAGTGTAAGCGGGTCGACCGGGGAGCTGTTTTTT,CAWSVSGSTGELFF
TRBJ2-7,NA,TRBV4-1,NA,TGCGCCAGCAGCCAAGAGCCAGGGGGGTCCCTCTACGAGCAGTACTTC,CASSQEPGGSLYEQYF
TRBJ1-4,NA,TRBV6-5,NA,TGTGCCAGCTTCCGGTCAACTAATGAAAAACTGTTTTTT,CASFRSTNEKLFF
TRBJ2-1,NA,TRBV24-1,NA,TGTGCCACCAGTGATCGTCCAGGCTATCCCTACAATGAGCAGTTCTTC,CATSDRPGYPYNEQFF
TRBJ2-4,TRBD1,TRBV15,NA,TGTGCCACCAGCAGAGTGGGACAGGGGGCCAAAAACATTCAGTACTTC,CATSRVGQGAKNIQYF
TRBJ1-1,TRBD1,TRBV24-1,NA,TGTGCCACCATGGGACAGGGTCCCACTGAAGCTTTCTTT,CATMGQGPTEAFF
TRBJ2-3,TRBD1,TRBV3-1/TRBV3-2,many,TGTGCCAGCAGTGAGACAGGGTACAGCACAGATACGCAGTATTTT,CASSETGYSTDTQYF
TRBJ2-1,TRBD1,TRBV10-3,NA,TGTGCCATCAGTGGACTGCGGGGACAGGGTTTAGGAGAGCAGTTCTTC,CAISGLRGQGLGEQFF
TRBJ1-1,TRBD1,TRBV11-2,NA,TGTGCCACCAGGGACAGCGGAGCTTTCTTT,CATRDSGAFF
TRBJ1-2,TRBD1,TRBV4-3,NA,TGCGCCAGCAGCCCTCAGGGGGCGCCCCACTATGGCTACACCTTC,CASSPQGAPHYGYTF
TRBJ2-3,NA,TRBV6-2/TRBV6-3,NA,TGTGCCAGCAGTTACAGGGGAACAGATACGCAGTATTTT,CASSYRGTDTQYF
TRBJ1-4,TRBD1,TRBV2,NA,TGTGCCAGCAGTGACGCGACAGGGTCAGGGGAAAAACTGTTTTTT,CASSDATGSGEKLFF
TRBJ2-7,TRBD2,TRBV5-4,NA,TGTGCCAGCTCCCTAGGAGGGACTAGCAAGGGCGAGCAGTACTTC,CASSLGGTSKGEQYF
TRBJ2-5,TRBD2,TRBV30,NA,TGTGCCTGGACGATAGCGGGGGTTGAAGAGACCCAGTACTTC,CAWTIAGVEETQYF
TRBJ2-1,TRBD1,TRBV7-9,NA,TGTGCCAGCAGCTCCAGGTCAGGGGGTGGCAATGAGCAGTTCTTC,CASSSRSGGGNEQFF
TRBJ2-1,NA,TRBV7-9,few,TGTGCCAGCAGCAGGGGGTCCGGTGAGCAGTTCTTC,CASSRGSGEQFF
TRBJ2-2,NA,TRBV3-1/TRBV3-2,NA,TGTGCCAGCAGCGCACAGGGTACCGGGGAGCTGTTTTTT,CASSAQGTGELFF
TRBJ2-7,NA,TRBV28,NA,TGTGCCAGCAGTGATACGGGGGAGCAGTACTTC,CASSDTGEQYF
TRBJ1-4,TRBD1,TRBV11-2,NA,TGTGCCAGCAGCTTAGTAGGGAGACAGGGTCGTGAAAAACTGTTTTTT,CASSLVGRQGREKLFF
TRBJ1-4,TRBD1,TRBV2,NA,TGTGCCAGCAGAGAAACAGGGGTTGAGGAAAAACTGTTTTTT,CASRETGVEEKLFF
TRBJ2-1,TRBD2,TRBV6-5,NA,TGTGCCAGCAGCATTGGACTAGCCGTAGGGAATGAGCAGTTCTTC,CASSIGLAVGNEQFF
TRBJ1-2,NA,TRBV6-2/TRBV6-3,NA,TGTGCCAGCAGCCAATCGAGGGGCTACACCTTC,CASSQSRGYTF
TRBJ1-6,NA,TRBV6-6,NA,TGTGCCAGCAGTCCCGGGGGGGGCGCTGGCCTCCACTTT,CASSPGGGAGLHF